Following are 32 T cell receptor beta chains from one sample sequenced in a study of beta chain features in type 1 diabetes. Every isolated RNA sample was fully reverse transcribed, so sequencing captured expressed TCRB transcripts. Assay: immunoSEQ multiplex PCR; the TCRdb copy retains only in-frame clones and omits some. The sample includes hundreds of thousands of clones, around 16% of them seen just once. The source material was naive CD4+ T cells from blood. These receptors were collected from a man aged 18 to 35 in good health.

V is TRBV4-3 and J is TRBJ2-1; D is possibly TRBD1 (5 bases). The CDR3 extends over 13 amino acids. The V gene lost 2 bases and the J gene lost 9 bases, with 11 bases spanning the gap. Looked up from germline, CDR1 is LGHNA and CDR2 is YSLEER. The CDR3 is CASSQTQVPEQFF. CDR3 DNA sequence: TGCGCCAGCAGCCAAACACAGGTTCCTGAGCAGTTCTTC.

This clone was detected only a few times. V usage is TRBV6-5 and J usage is TRBJ1-6; D is unclear. The CDR3 is made up of 14 amino acids. V lost 6 bases to trimming and J lost 2 bases, with 8 bases between them. CDR1 and CDR2 from the germline V gene are MNHEY and SVGAGI. The CDR3 here is CASRCVPYNSPLHF. The DNA for the CDR3 is TGTGCCAGCAGGTGTGTCCCCTATAATTCACCCCTCCACTTT.

This clone came up a few times. V gene TRBV27 combines with J gene TRBJ1-5; no firm D call. The CDR3 loop spans 14 amino acids. CDR1 is MNHEY and CDR2 is SMNVEV in the germline V gene (reference sequence). Trimming pared 2 bases from V and 6 bases from J, leaving 11 bases between. CDR3 DNA sequence: TGTGCCAGCAGTTTAACCCCTCGGGGTCAGCCCCAGCATTTT. Translated, it gives CASSLTPRGQPQHF.

This clone was detected a few times. The chain recombines TRBV28 with TRBJ2-1; TRBD1 or TRBD2 may be the D gene (5 bases each). Trimming cost V 5 bases and J 6 bases, with 11 bases left between them. CDR1 MDHEN and CDR2 SYDVKM come from the germline V gene. This CDR3 is built from 13 residues. CDR3 DNA sequence: TGTGCCAGCAGTGGCAGGGAGACCAATGAGCAGTTCTTC. Protein sequence: CASSGRETNEQFF.

The gene calls are TRBV5-1 and TRBJ2-5; no clear D gene. Trimming stripped 5 bases from V and 0 bases from J, with 11 bases between. The CDR3 extends over 14 amino acids. Germline CDR1 is SGHRS and CDR2 is YFSETQ. The CDR3 loop reads CASRPDKYQETQYF. In DNA, the CDR3 is TGCGCCAGCAGACCCGACAAGTACCAAGAGACCCAGTACTTC.

The table lists this clone with a few counts. The chain is built from TRBV4-3 and TRBJ1-1; D might be TRBD1 (5 bases). V dropped 0 bases and J dropped 1 base, with 12 bases sitting between them. Germline CDR1 reads LGHNA; CDR2 reads YSLEER. This CDR3 has 16 amino acids. The CDR3, as DNA: TGCGCCAGCAGCCAAGAAACCTCGGGACGGAACACTGAAGCTTTCTTT. Its protein is CASSQETSGRNTEAFF.

This clone was observed a handful of times. CDR3 protein: CASRPGPSNYGYTF. The CDR3 nucleotides read TGTGCCAGCAGGCCCGGGCCTTCTAACTATGGCTACACCTTC. This chain connects TRBV6-1 to TRBJ1-2; unclear D gene. Germline-derived CDR1 and CDR2 are MNHNS and SASEGT. Trimming cost V 6 bases and J 0 bases, with 11 bases left between them. The CDR3 consists of 14 residues.

This clone has a handful of counts. The rearrangement joins TRBV14 to TRBJ1-1; TRBD1 agrees at 8 bases. The germline V gene encodes CDR1 SGHDN and CDR2 FVKESK. V was pared by 4 bases and J by 4 bases, with 5 bases of the junction left unmatched. This CDR3 has 14 amino acids. The CDR3 DNA sequence: TGTGCCAGCAGCCGTAACAGGGGGTTCACTGAAGCTTTCTTT. It is translated as CASSRNRGFTEAFF. Combining the CDR3 with reference TRBV14 and TRBJ1-1 gives the whole variable domain EAGVTQFPSHSVIEKGQTVTLRCDPISGHDNLYWYRRVMGKEIKFLLHFVKESKQDESGMPNNRFLAERTGGTYSTLKVQPAELEDSGVYFCASSRNRGFTEAFFGQGTRLTVV.

This clone was counted only a few times. The genes are TRBV18 and TRBJ2-7, with 10 bases fitting TRBD1. The germline CDR1 and CDR2 sequences are KGHSH and LQKENI. The trim removed 0 bases at V and 3 bases at J, leaving 2 bases unmatched. The CDR3 covers 15 residues. In DNA form, the CDR3 reads TGTGCCAGCTCACCACCCGGGACAGGGGTCTACGAGCAGTACTTC. The encoded protein is CASSPPGTGVYEQYF.

This clone was seen a handful of times. The rearrangement links TRBV5-6 to TRBJ2-4; TRBD2 might be the D (5 bases). This CDR3 comprises 16 residues. CDR1 is SGHDT and CDR2 is YYEEEE in the germline V gene. The V end was cut by 5 bases, the J end by 6 bases, with 21 bases between. CDR3 sequence reads: CASSPSRGAGRNIQYF. CDR3 DNA sequence: TGTGCCAGCAGTCCTTCTCGGGGAGCCGGCAGAAACATTCAGTACTTC.

This clone turned up a few times. V usage is TRBV28 and J usage is TRBJ2-5, with 15 positions matching TRBD2. Germline trimming cut 2 bases from V and 13 bases from J; bases unmatched to any gene: 8. The CDR3 extends over 15 amino acids. Germline assignment: CDR1 MDHEN and CDR2 SYDVKM. In DNA, the CDR3 is TGTGCCAGCAGTTTAGGACAGGGGACTAGCGGGAGGCGGTACTTC. Protein: CASSLGQGTSGRRYF.

The genes are TRBV5-1 and TRBJ1-1; D is uncertain. The CDR3 has 16 residues. Per the germline V gene, CDR1 is SGHRS and CDR2 is YFSETQ. V was cut by 1 base and J by 3 bases, with 16 bases left in between. The DNA of the CDR3 is TGCGCCAGCAGCTTGAGGAGGGTGAGCGGGGACACTGAAGCTTTCTTT. This gives the protein CASSLRRVSGDTEAFF.

This clone was counted only a few times. This chain joins TRBV9 and TRBJ2-7; 8 bases are shared with TRBD1. J lost 2 bases, V lost 3 bases, and 4 bases had no gene match. The germline V gene encodes CDR1 SGDLS and CDR2 YYNGEE. The CDR3 covers 14 residues. The CDR3 spells CASSERTGPYEQYF. As DNA, the CDR3 is TGTGCCAGCAGCGAAAGGACAGGGCCCTACGAGCAGTACTTC.

Details on this clone: Other DNA sequences in the same sample also yield this CDR3. The genes are TRBV18 and TRBJ2-7; D uncertain. The CDR3 contains 11 residues. Germline values: CDR1 KGHSH, CDR2 LQKENI. V lost 5 bases and J lost 1, with 3 bases in between. In DNA form, the CDR3 reads TGTGCCAGCTCAAAATCCTACGAGCAGTACTTC. Its protein is CASSKSYEQYF. Full variable domain (rest looked up from reference TRBV18 and TRBJ2-7): NAGVMQNPRHLVRRRGQEARLRCSPMKGHSHVYWYRQLPEEGLKFMVYLQKENIIDESGMPKERFSAEFPKEGPSILRIQQVVRGDSAAYFCASSKSYEQYFGPGTRLTVT.

V usage is TRBV5-1 and J usage is TRBJ2-1; possible D gene TRBD2, 5 bases. Germline loops: CDR1 SGHRS, CDR2 YFSETQ. Trimming stripped 0 bases from V and 4 bases from J, with 11 bases between. The CDR3 has 15 amino acids. The CDR3 DNA sequence: TGCGCCAGCAGCTTGGAACGGAGAGGGTACAATGAGCAGTTCTTC. Its protein product is CASSLERRGYNEQFF.

Many counts were recorded for this clone. CDR3 protein: CASSAHGTNEKLFF. The CDR3 nucleotides are TGTGCCAGCAGCGCTCACGGGACTAATGAAAAACTGTTTTTT. The J gene is TRBJ1-4, the V gene TRBV9; D is undetermined. V dropped 3 bases and J dropped 2 bases, with 8 bases sitting between them. The CDR3 covers 14 residues. In germline, CDR1 is SGDLS, CDR2 YYNGEE.

This chain uses TRBV23-1 with TRBJ2-5; 7 nucleotides match TRBD1. The J call may be faulty, since TRBJ2-7 better matches the DNA end. TRBV23-1 is an ORF, and what it does is uncertain. The CDR3 has 17 residues. The CDR3 region is CASSHPLRDRFYGEQYF. The CDR3 region has the DNA TGCGCCAGCAGTCACCCTCTCCGGGACAGATTTTATGGCGAGCAGTACTTC.

The chain recombines TRBV27 with TRBJ2-3; tentative D call: TRBD2 (5 bases). Trimming took 5 bases from V and 5 from J, leaving 17 bases between them. CDR1 is MNHEY, CDR2 SMNVEV, per germline (reference sequence). The CDR3 spans 15 residues. The CDR3 region has the DNA TGTGCCAGCAGTCCGCTCCGGGATCTAATAGATACGCAGTATTTT. Its translation: CASSPLRDLIDTQYF.

This clone has more than one count but fewer than ten. The V call is TRBV9, the J call TRBJ2-5, with a possible D match to TRBD2 (5 bases). The CDR3 totals 16 residues. Per germline, CDR1 SGDLS and CDR2 YYNGEE. Trimming took 0 bases from V and 7 from J, leaving 19 bases between them. CDR3 in DNA: TGTGCCAGCAGCGTAGAAGGGCGTCGGGGTTCCGGGACCCAGTACTTC. It yields the protein CASSVEGRRGSGTQYF.

The genes are TRBV10-3 and TRBJ2-4, with 8 bases lining up with TRBD2. The germline CDR1 and CDR2 sequences are ENHRY and SYGVKD. The CDR3 length is 16 residues. The V and J ends lost 6 bases and 0 bases, in that order; junction bases with no gene match: 7. CDR3 amino acids: CAISPGLGKAKNIQYF. The CDR3 DNA follows: TGTGCCATCAGCCCGGGACTAGGAAAAGCCAAAAACATTCAGTACTTC.

This clone was observed at least ten times. The chain recombines TRBV4-3 with TRBJ1-2, with D perhaps matching TRBD1 (6 bases). Germline CDR1 and CDR2: LGHNA and YSLEER. The CDR3 sequence is 13 residues long. V was trimmed by 4 bases and J by 2 bases, leaving 8 bases between them. CDR3 in DNA: TGCGCCAGCAGCCGACAGGCCAACTATGGCTACACCTTC. Protein product: CASSRQANYGYTF.

This clone has just a few counts. The sample has other DNA sequences that encode this CDR3 too. The chain employs TRBV7-9 and TRBJ2-7; possibly TRBD2 for D (6 bases). The CDR3 runs 14 residues. The V gene lost 1 base and the J gene lost 2 bases, with 9 bases spanning the gap. Germline V CDR1 and CDR2: SEHNR, FQNEAQ (reference sequence). The CDR3 sequence is CASSLGGGAYEQYF. The CDR3 DNA reads as TGTGCCAGCAGCTTAGGTGGCGGGGCCTACGAGCAGTACTTC.

Notes on this clone: This CDR3 is also generated by other DNA sequences in the sample. The genes are TRBV9 and TRBJ2-1; 8 nucleotides align to TRBD2. CDR1 and CDR2 from the germline V gene are SGDLS and YYNGEE. This CDR3 contains 15 residues. The V segment lost 0 bases and the J segment 4 bases; nucleotides outside the gene matches: 3. In DNA form, the CDR3 reads TGTGCCAGCAGCGTAGCGGGAGGGTCATACAATGAGCAGTTCTTC. Its protein product is CASSVAGGSYNEQFF. The complete variable domain, with remaining parts taken from reference TRBV9 and TRBJ2-1, reads DSGVTQTPKHLITATGQRVTLRCSPRSGDLSVYWYQQSLDQGLQFLIQYYNGEERAKGNILERFSAQQFPDLHSELNLSSLELGDSALYFCASSVAGGSYNEQFFGPGTRLTVL.

As regards this clone: At the DNA level, this CDR3 is encoded by other sequences in the same sample as well. This chain connects TRBV7-9 to TRBJ2-7; D call uncertain. Trimming took off 5 bases at V and 2 bases at J, with 4 bases between the two ends. The length of the CDR3 is 11 residues. CDR1 is SEHNR, CDR2 FQNEAQ, per germline (reference sequence). The CDR3, as DNA: TGTGCCAGCAGCCGCACCTACGAGCAGTACTTC. Its translation: CASSRTYEQYF.

The gene calls are TRBV28 and TRBJ2-7, with D maybe TRBD1 (5 bases). The CDR3 runs 13 residues. V lost 7 bases and J 2 bases, leaving 12 bases between the germline ends. Germline V lookup: CDR1 MDHEN, CDR2 SYDVKM. CDR3: CASNIGHPYEQYF. DNA of the CDR3: TGTGCCAGCAACATCGGACACCCCTACGAGCAGTACTTC.

This clone was found a few times. Other DNA sequences in the sample encode the same CDR3. The chain employs TRBV30 and TRBJ1-1; possible D gene TRBD1, 5 bases. V shed 0 bases and J shed 2 bases, with 7 bases lying between them. The CDR3 runs 13 residues. In germline, CDR1 is GTSNPN, CDR2 SVGIG (reference sequence). The CDR3 loop reads CAWSVQGNTEAFF. CDR3 sequence (DNA): TGTGCCTGGAGTGTCCAGGGAAACACTGAAGCTTTCTTT.

The sample holds a few counts of this clone. CDR3 protein: CASSVAYNRFYGYTF. The CDR3 coding sequence is TGTGCCAGCAGCGTAGCATACAACCGTTTCTATGGCTACACCTTC. The chain is built from TRBV9 and TRBJ1-2; no reliable D call. The V end lost 0 bases, the J end lost 4 bases, and 13 bases lay between the germline ends. Per germline, CDR1 SGDLS and CDR2 YYNGEE. CDR3 size: 15 residues.

In this sample, this clone turned up a few times. Compared with germline, one end of the junction differs, possibly owing to a read error. The genes are TRBV2 and TRBJ2-1; no clear D. This CDR3 has 11 amino acids. Germline-derived CDR1 and CDR2 are SNHLY and FYNNEI. CDR3 coding DNA: TGTGCCAGCAGTGAATCCATCCCTTTGCTCTTC. It encodes CASSESIPLLF.

CDR3 bases: TGCGCCAGCAGCCAGCTAGCGGAGGAGCAGTTCTTC. Protein sequence: CASSQLAEEQFF. J is TRBJ2-1 and V is TRBV4-3, with 7 bases identical to TRBD2. The V gene's germline CDR1 is LGHNA and CDR2 YSLEER. The V gene end was trimmed by 3 bases and the J gene end by 10 bases; junction bases not matched to a gene: 3. There are 12 residues in the CDR3.

The CDR3 nucleotides are TGCGCCAGCAGCTTGGGGGACGGAGCTGGTCGGGAGCAGTACTTC. This translates into CASSLGDGAGREQYF. The genes are TRBV5-1 and TRBJ2-7, with D tentatively TRBD1 or TRBD2 (5 bases each). CDR1 SGHRS and CDR2 YFSETQ come from the germline V gene. This CDR3 is 15 amino acids long. Trimming removed 0 bases from V and 7 bases from J, with 17 bases in between.

This clone was found a few times. V gene TRBV6-6 combines with J gene TRBJ2-7, with 8 bases that match TRBD1. J was trimmed by 2 bases and V by 6 bases; bases with no gene match: 9. The CDR3 is 15 amino acids. Germline values: CDR1 MNHNY, CDR2 SVGAGI (reference sequence). This CDR3 reads CASSEPDRGTYEQYF. CDR3 in DNA: TGTGCCAGCAGCGAACCCGACAGGGGCACCTACGAGCAGTACTTC.

This rearrangement joins TRBV27 to TRBJ1-5, with D tentatively TRBD1 (6 bases). The germline gives CDR1 MNHEY, CDR2 SMNVEV (reference sequence). V was clipped by 5 bases and J by 6 bases, with 14 bases between them. CDR3 length: 14 residues. DNA for the CDR3: TGTGCCAGCAGTGCACAGGGAGCGGGTCAGCCCCAGCATTTT. It yields the protein CASSAQGAGQPQHF.